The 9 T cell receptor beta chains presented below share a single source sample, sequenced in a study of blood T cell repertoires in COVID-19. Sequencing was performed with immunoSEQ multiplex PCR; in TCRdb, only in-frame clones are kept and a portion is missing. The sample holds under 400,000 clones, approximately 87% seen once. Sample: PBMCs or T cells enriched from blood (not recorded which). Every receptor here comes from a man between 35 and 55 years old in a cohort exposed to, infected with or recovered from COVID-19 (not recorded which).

The chain's CDR3 is CASSLDATGEGQPQHF. CDR3 DNA sequence: TGTGCCAGCAGCTTGGACGCGACAGGGGAGGGCCAGCCCCAGCATTTT. V is TRBV5-4 and J is TRBJ1-5; TRBD1 matches at 8 bases. This CDR3 comprises 16 residues. Germline CDR1 SGHNT, CDR2 YYREEE (reference sequence). V shed 0 bases and J 7 bases; nucleotides not matched to a gene: 9.

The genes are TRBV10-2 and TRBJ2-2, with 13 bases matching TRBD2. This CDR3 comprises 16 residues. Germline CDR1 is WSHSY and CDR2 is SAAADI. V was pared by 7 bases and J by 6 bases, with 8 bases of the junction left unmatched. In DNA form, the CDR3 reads TGCGCCAGCAATCCCGGGACTAGCGGGATGGCCGGGGAGCTGTTTTTT. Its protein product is CASNPGTSGMAGELFF.

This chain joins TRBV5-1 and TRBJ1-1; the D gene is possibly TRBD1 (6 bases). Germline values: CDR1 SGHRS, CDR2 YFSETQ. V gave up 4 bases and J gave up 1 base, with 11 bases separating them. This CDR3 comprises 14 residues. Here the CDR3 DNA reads TGCGCCAGCAGCGCTGGACAGACGAACACTGAAGCTTTCTTT. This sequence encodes CASSAGQTNTEAFF.

CDR3 region: CASSVTGFTEAFF. CDR3 DNA sequence: TGCGCCAGCAGCGTGACAGGGTTCACTGAAGCTTTCTTT. The V call is TRBV5-1, the J call TRBJ1-1, with TRBD1 matching over 7 bases. CDR1 is SGHRS and CDR2 is YFSETQ in the germline V gene. V trimming: 4 bases; J trimming: 4 bases; junction bases outside the gene matches: 4. The CDR3 length is 13 residues.

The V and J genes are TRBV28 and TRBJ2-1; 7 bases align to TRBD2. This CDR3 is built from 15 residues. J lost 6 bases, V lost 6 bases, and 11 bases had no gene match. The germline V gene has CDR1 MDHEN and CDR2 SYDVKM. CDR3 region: CASSVQTSRRNEQFF. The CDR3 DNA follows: TGTGCCAGCAGCGTTCAGACTAGCAGACGCAATGAGCAGTTCTTC.

CDR3 DNA: TGTGCCAGCAGTCCGGGGACAGTCGGTCAAGAGACCCAGTACTTC. Encoded protein: CASSPGTVGQETQYF. The rearrangement joins TRBV6-2 or TRBV6-3 to TRBJ2-5, with 7 bases identical to TRBD1. The CDR3 covers 15 residues. Germline loops: CDR1 MNHEY, CDR2 SVGEGT. Unmatched junction bases numbered 8, after V lost 5 bases and J lost 2 bases.

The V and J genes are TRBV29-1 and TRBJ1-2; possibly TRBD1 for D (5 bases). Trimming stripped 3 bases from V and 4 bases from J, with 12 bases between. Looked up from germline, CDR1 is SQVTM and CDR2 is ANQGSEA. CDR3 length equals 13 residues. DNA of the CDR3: TGCAGCGTTGATGGGGCAGCCGTCTATGGCTACACCTTC. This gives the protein CSVDGAAVYGYTF.

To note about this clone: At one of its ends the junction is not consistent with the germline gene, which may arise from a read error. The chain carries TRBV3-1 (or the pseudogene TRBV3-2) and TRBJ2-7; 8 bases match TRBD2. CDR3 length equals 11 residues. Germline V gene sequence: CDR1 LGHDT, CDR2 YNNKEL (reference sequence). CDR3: CASSHKTSVHF. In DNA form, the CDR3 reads TGTGCCAGCAGCCATAAGACTAGCGTACACTTC.

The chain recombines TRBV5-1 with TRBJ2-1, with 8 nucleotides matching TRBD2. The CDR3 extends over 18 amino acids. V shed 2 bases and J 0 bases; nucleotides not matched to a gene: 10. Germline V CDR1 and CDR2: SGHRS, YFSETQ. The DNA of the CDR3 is TGCGCCAGCAGCTTCTCCCCCGGACTAGCAAGCTCCTACAATGAGCAGTTCTTC. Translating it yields CASSFSPGLASSYNEQFF.